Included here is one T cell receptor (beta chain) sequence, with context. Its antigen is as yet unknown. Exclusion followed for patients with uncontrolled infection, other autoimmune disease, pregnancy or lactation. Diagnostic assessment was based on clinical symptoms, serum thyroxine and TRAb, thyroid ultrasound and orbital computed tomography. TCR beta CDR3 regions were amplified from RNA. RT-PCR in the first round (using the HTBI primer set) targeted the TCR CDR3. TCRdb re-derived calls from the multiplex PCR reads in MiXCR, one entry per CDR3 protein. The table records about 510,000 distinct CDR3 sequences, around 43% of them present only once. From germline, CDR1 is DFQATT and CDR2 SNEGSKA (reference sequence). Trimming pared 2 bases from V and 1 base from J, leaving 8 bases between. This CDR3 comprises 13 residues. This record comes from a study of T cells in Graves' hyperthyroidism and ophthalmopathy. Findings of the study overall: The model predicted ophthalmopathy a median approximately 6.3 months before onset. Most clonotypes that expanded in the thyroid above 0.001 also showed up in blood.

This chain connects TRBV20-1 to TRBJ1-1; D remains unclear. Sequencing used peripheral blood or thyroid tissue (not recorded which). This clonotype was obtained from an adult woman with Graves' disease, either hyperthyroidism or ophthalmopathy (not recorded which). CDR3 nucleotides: TGCAGTGCTAGATCGGACGGGAACACTGAAGCTTTCTTT. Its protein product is CSARSDGNTEAFF.